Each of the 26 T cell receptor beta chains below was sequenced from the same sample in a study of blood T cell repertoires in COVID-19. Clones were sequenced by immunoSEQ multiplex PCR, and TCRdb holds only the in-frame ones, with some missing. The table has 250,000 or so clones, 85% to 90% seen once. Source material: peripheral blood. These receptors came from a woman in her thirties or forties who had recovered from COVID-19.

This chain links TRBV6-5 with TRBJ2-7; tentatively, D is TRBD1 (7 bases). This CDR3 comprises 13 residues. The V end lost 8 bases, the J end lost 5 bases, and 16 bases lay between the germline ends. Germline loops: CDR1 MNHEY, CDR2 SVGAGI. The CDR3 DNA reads TGTGCCAGCCTTAGACAGGGAGGACACGAGCAGTACTTC. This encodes CASLRQGGHEQYF.

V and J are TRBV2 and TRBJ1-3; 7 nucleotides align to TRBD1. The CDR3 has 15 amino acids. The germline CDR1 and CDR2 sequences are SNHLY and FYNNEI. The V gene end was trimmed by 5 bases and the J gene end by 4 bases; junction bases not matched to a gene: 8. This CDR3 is CASSFTGVLGNTIYF. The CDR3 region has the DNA TGTGCCAGCAGTTTTACAGGGGTGCTAGGAAACACCATATATTTT.

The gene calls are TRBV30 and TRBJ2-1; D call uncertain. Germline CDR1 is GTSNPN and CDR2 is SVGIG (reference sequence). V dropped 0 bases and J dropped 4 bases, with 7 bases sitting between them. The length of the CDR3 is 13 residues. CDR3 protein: CAWSVTAYNEQFF. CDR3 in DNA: TGTGCCTGGAGTGTCACAGCTTACAATGAGCAGTTCTTC.

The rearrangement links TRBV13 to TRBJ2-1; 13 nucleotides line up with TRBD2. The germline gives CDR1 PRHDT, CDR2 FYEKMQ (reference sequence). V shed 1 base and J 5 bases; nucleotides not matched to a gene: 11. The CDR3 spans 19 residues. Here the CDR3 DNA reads TGTGCCAGCAGCTTAGTCCCCCGACTAGCGGGGGGTGGGGACAATGAGCAGTTCTTC. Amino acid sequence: CASSLVPRLAGGGDNEQFF.

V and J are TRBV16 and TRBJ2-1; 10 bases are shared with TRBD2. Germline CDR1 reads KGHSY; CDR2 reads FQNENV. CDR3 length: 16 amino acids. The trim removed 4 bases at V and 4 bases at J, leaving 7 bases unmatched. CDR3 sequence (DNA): TGTGCCAGCAGCCCCGCGCTAGCGGGGGCATACAATGAGCAGTTCTTC. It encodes CASSPALAGAYNEQFF.

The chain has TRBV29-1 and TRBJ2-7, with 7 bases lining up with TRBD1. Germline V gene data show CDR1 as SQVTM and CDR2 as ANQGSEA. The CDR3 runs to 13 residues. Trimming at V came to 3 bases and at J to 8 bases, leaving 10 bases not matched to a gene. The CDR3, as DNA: TGCAGCGTTGATCGTGACAGGGAAGGGAAGCAGTACTTC. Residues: CSVDRDREGKQYF.

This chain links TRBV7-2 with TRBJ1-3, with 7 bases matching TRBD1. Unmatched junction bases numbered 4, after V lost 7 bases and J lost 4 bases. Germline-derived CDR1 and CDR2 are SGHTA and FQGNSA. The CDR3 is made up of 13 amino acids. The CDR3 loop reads CASTTGVGNTIYF. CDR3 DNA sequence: TGTGCCAGCACCACAGGGGTAGGAAACACCATATATTTT.

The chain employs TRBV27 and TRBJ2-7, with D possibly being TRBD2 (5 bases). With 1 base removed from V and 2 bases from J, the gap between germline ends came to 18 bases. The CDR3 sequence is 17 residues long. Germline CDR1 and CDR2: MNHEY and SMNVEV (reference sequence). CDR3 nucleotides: TGTGCCAGCAGTTTATTCCCATTTACAGAGGGCACCTACGAGCAGTACTTC. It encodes CASSLFPFTEGTYEQYF.

CDR3: CASRQTGDGANVLTF. CDR3 coding DNA: TGTGCCAGCAGGCAGACAGGGGATGGGGCCAACGTCCTGACTTTC. The genes are TRBV6-5 and TRBJ2-6, with 8 positions matching TRBD1. The CDR3 sequence is 15 residues long. Germline CDR1 and CDR2: MNHEY and SVGAGI. J was trimmed by 3 bases and V by 6 bases; bases with no gene match: 4.

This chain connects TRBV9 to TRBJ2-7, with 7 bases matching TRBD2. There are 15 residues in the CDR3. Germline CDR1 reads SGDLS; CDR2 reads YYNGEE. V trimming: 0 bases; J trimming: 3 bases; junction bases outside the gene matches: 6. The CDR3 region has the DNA TGTGCCAGCAGCGTAGCGCCGGGGGGTAGCTACGAGCAGTACTTC. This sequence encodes CASSVAPGGSYEQYF. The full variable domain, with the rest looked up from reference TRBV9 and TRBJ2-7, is DSGVTQTPKHLITATGQRVTLRCSPRSGDLSVYWYQQSLDQGLQFLIQYYNGEERAKGNILERFSAQQFPDLHSELNLSSLELGDSALYFCASSVAPGGSYEQYFGPGTRLTVT.

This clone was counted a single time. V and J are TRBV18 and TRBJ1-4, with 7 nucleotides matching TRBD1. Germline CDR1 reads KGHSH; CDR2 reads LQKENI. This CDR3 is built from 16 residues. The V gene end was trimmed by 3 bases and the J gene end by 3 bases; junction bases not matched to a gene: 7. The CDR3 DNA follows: TGTGCCAGCTCACCGGAGGGGGCCTTAGCTAATGAAAAACTGTTTTTT. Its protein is CASSPEGALANEKLFF.

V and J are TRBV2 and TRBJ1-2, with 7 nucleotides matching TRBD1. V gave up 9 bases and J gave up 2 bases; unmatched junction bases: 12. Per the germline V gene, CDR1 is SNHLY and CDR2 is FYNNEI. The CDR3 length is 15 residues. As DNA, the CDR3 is TGTGCCAGTCTTGTTTCAGGGGGGAAGAACTATGGCTACACCTTC. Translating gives CASLVSGGKNYGYTF.

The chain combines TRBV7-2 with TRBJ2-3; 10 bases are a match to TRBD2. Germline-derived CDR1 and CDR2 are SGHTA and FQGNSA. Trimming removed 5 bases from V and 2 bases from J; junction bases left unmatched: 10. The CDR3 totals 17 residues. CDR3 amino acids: CASSPALAGEVTDTQYF. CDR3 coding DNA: TGTGCCAGCAGCCCGGCCCTAGCGGGGGAAGTCACAGATACGCAGTATTTT.

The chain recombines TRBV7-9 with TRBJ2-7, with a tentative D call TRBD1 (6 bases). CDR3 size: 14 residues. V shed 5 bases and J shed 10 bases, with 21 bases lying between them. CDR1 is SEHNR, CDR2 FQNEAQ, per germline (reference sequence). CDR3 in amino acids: CASSPQGIGEEQYF. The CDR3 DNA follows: TGTGCCAGCAGCCCCCAGGGGATAGGTGAGGAACAGTACTTC. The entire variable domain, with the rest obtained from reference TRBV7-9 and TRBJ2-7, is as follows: DTGVSQNPRHKITKRGQNVTFRCDPISEHNRLYWYRQTLGQGPEFLTYFQNEAQLEKSRLLSDRFSAERPKGSFSTLEIQRTEQGDSAMYLCASSPQGIGEEQYFGPGTRLTVT.

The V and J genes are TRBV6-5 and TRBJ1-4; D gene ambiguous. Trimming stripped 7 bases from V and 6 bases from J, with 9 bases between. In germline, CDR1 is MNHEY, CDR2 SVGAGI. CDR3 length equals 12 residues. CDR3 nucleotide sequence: TGTGCCAGCACGTCCTATCATGAAAAACTGTTTTTT. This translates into CASTSYHEKLFF.

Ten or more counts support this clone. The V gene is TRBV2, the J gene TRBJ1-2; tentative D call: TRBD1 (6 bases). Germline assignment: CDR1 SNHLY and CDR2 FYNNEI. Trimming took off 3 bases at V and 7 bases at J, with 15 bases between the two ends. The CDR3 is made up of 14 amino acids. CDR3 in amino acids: CASSDEGGGLGYTF. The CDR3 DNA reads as TGTGCCAGCAGTGACGAGGGCGGGGGGCTTGGCTACACCTTC.

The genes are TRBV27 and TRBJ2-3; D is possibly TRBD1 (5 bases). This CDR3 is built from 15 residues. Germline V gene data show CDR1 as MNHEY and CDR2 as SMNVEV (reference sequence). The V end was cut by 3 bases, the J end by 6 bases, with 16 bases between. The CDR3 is CASSFGARMGDTQYF. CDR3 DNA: TGTGCCAGCAGTTTTGGGGCCAGGATGGGGGATACGCAGTATTTT.

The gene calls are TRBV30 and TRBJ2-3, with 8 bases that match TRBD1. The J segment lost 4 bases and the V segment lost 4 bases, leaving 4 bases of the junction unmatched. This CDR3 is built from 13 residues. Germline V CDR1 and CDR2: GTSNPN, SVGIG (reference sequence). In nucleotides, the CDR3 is TGTGCCTGGACACAGGGGGGTGCAGATACGCAGTATTTT. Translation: CAWTQGGADTQYF.

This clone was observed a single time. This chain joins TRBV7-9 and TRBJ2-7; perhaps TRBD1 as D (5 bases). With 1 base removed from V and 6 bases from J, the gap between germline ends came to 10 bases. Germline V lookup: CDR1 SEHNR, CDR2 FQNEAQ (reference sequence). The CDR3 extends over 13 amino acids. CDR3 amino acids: CASSLVQASEQYF. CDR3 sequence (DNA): TGTGCCAGCAGCTTAGTACAGGCCAGCGAGCAGTACTTC.

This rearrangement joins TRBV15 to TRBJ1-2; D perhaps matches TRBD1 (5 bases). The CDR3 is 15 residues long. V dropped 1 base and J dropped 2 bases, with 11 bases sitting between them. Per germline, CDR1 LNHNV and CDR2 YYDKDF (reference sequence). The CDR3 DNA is TGTGCCACCAGCAGAGGGGAAAGGACAAACTATGGCTACACCTTC. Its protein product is CATSRGERTNYGYTF.

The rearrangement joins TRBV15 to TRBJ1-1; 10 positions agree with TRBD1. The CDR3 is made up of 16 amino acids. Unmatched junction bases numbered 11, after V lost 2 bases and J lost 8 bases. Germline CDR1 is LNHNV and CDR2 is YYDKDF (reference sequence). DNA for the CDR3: TGTGCCACCAGCAGAACCCCGGGACAGGGGAGCACCGAAGCTTTCTTT. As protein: CATSRTPGQGSTEAFF.

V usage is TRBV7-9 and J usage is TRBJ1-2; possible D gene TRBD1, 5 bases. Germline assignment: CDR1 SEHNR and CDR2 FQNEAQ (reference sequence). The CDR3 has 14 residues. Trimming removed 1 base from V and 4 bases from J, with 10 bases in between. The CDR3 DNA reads TGTGCCAGCAGCTTAGTTCTGGGACTCTATGGCTACACCTTC. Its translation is CASSLVLGLYGYTF.

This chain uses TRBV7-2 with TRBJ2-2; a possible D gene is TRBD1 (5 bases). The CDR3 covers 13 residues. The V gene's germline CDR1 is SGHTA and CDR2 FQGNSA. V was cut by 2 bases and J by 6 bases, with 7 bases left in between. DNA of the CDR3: TGTGCCAGCAGCTTACAGGGATCCGGGGAGCTGTTTTTT. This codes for CASSLQGSGELFF.

The CDR3 DNA follows: TGTGCCAGCAGTCCAGGACAGGCATTTGAAGCTTTCTTT. Translation gives CASSPGQAFEAFF. J is TRBJ1-1 and V is TRBV12-3 or TRBV12-4, with 7 bases lining up with TRBD1. This CDR3 region has 13 residues. J gave up 7 bases and V 5 bases, and 7 bases lay outside the gene matches.

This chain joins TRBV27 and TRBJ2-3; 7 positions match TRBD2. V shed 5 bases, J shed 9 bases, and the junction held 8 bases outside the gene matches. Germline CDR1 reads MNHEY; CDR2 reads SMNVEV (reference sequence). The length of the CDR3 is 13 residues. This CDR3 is CASSMQAGRTQYF. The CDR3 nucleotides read TGTGCCAGCAGTATGCAGGCCGGGAGGACGCAGTATTTT.

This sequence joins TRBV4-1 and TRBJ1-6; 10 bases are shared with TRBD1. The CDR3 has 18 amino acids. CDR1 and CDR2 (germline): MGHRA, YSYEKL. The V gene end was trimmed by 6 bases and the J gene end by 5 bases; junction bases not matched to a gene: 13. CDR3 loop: CASSTGTGAVVNNSPLHF. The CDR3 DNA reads TGCGCCAGCAGTACCGGGACAGGGGCGGTAGTCAATAATTCACCCCTCCACTTT.